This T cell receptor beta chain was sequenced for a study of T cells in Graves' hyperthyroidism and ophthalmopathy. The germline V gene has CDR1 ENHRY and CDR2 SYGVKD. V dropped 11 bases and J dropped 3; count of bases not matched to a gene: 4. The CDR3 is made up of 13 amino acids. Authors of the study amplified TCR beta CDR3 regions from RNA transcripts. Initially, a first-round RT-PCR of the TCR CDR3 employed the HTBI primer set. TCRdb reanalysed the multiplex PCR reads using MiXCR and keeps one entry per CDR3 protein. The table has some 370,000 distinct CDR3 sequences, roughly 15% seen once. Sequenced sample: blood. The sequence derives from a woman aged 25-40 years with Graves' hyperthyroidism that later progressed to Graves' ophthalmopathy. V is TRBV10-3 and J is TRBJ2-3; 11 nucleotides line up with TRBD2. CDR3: CAALAGGTDTQYF. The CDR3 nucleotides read TGTGCCGCCCTAGCGGGGGGTACAGATACGCAGTATTTT.